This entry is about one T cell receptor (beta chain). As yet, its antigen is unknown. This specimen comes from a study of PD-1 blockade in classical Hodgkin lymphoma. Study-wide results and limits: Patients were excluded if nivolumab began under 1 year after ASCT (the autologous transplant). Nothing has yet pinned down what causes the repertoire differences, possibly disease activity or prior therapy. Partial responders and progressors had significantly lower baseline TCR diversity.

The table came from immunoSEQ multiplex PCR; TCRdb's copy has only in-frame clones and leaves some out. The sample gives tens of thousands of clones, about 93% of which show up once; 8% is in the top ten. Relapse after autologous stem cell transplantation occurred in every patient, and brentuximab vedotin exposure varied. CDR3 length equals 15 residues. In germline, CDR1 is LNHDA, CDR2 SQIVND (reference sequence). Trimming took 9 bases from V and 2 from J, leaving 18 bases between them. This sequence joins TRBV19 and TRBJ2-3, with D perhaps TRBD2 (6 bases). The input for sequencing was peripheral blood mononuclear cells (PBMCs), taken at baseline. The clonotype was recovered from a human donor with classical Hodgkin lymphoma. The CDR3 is CASSPGEYITDTQYF. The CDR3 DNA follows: TGTGCCAGCTCCCCGGGAGAGTACATCACAGATACGCAGTATTTT. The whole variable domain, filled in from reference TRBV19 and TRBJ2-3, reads DGGITQSPKYLFRKEGQNVTLSCEQNLNHDAMYWYRQDPGQGLRLIYYSQIVNDFQKGDIAEGYSVSREKKESFPLTVTSAQKNPTAFYLCASSPGEYITDTQYFGPGTRLTVL.